One sample yielded the 24 T cell receptor beta chains listed below, sequenced in a study of blood T cell repertoires in COVID-19. Using immunoSEQ multiplex PCR, the repertoire was profiled, and TCRdb retains in-frame clones only, with some absent. The table includes about 160,000 clones, approximately 86% detected once. Material for sequencing was peripheral blood. Source of these receptors: a middle-aged woman with COVID-19, enrolled during active disease.

The rearrangement joins TRBV6-4 to TRBJ2-1; the match to TRBD2 covers 8 bases. J was trimmed by 4 bases and V by 0 bases; bases with no gene match: 2. Germline V CDR1 and CDR2: MRHNA, SNTAGT. The CDR3 runs to 15 residues. The CDR3: CASSDSTGGYNEQFF. The CDR3 coding sequence is TGTGCCAGCAGTGACTCGACGGGGGGGTACAATGAGCAGTTCTTC.

V usage is TRBV6-6 and J usage is TRBJ2-5, with 8 bases that match TRBD1. J was trimmed by 5 bases and V by 7 bases; bases with no gene match: 9. Looked up from germline, CDR1 is MNHNY and CDR2 is SVGAGI (reference sequence). CDR3 length: 14 amino acids. The CDR3 here is CASKPGGVKETQYF. CDR3 nucleotide sequence: TGTGCCAGCAAACCAGGGGGCGTCAAGGAGACCCAGTACTTC.

This clone appeared a few times. The rearrangement joins TRBV9 to TRBJ2-3; D unclear. The CDR3 has 15 amino acids. The germline gives CDR1 SGDLS, CDR2 YYNGEE. The V gene lost 0 bases and the J gene lost 2 bases, with 10 bases spanning the gap. This chain's CDR3 is CASSVDIGSTDTQYF. As DNA, the CDR3 is TGTGCCAGCAGCGTAGATATCGGGTCCACAGATACGCAGTATTTT. Supplemented by reference TRBV9 and TRBJ2-3, the full variable domain reads DSGVTQTPKHLITATGQRVTLRCSPRSGDLSVYWYQQSLDQGLQFLIQYYNGEERAKGNILERFSAQQFPDLHSELNLSSLELGDSALYFCASSVDIGSTDTQYFGPGTRLTVL.

This clone has at least ten counts. The V gene is TRBV14, the J gene TRBJ1-5; D is undetermined. The germline V gene encodes CDR1 SGHDN and CDR2 FVKESK. The CDR3 spans 13 residues. V lost 3 bases and J 11 bases, leaving 14 bases between the germline ends. CDR3: CASSQNRDGAQHF. DNA of the CDR3: TGTGCCAGCAGCCAGAATCGAGACGGGGCCCAGCATTTT. The full variable domain, its missing parts supplied by reference TRBV14 and TRBJ1-5, is EAGVTQFPSHSVIEKGQTVTLRCDPISGHDNLYWYRRVMGKEIKFLLHFVKESKQDESGMPNNRFLAERTGGTYSTLKVQPAELEDSGVYFCASSQNRDGAQHFGDGTRLSIL.

This clone was observed a handful of times. The J gene is TRBJ2-1, the V gene TRBV12-5; a possible D gene is TRBD2 (5 bases). Trimming took 6 bases from V and 0 from J, leaving 18 bases between them. Germline assignment: CDR1 LGHNT and CDR2 FRNRAP. The CDR3 has 17 amino acids. The CDR3 DNA follows: TGTGCTAGTGGCTTGAGTTCAGCGGCTAGCTCCTACAATGAGCAGTTCTTC. Its protein product is CASGLSSAASSYNEQFF.

The genes are TRBV6-5 and TRBJ1-2; D is unclear. Trimming took off 0 bases at V and 0 bases at J, with 5 bases between the two ends. The CDR3 runs to 14 residues. Germline CDR1 reads MNHEY; CDR2 reads SVGAGI. CDR3 loop: CASSYSTANYGYTF. The CDR3 bases are TGTGCCAGCAGTTACTCAACAGCTAACTATGGCTACACCTTC.

The chain links TRBV2 to TRBJ2-7, with D perhaps matching TRBD2 (5 bases). Germline values: CDR1 SNHLY, CDR2 FYNNEI. This CDR3 is 12 amino acids long. V shed 3 bases and J shed 6 bases, with 9 bases lying between them. The CDR3 coding sequence is TGTGCCAGCAGTGAGTCGGGGTTCGAGCAGTACGTC. It encodes CASSESGFEQYV.

This sequence joins TRBV28 and TRBJ2-3; 10 nucleotides align to TRBD2. Germline V lookup: CDR1 MDHEN, CDR2 SYDVKM. After removal of 6 bases from V and 4 bases from J, the junction contained 4 bases not matched to a gene. The CDR3 covers 14 residues. CDR3 protein: CASRSSGSSDTQYF. The DNA for the CDR3 is TGTGCCAGCAGGTCTAGCGGGAGTTCAGATACGCAGTATTTT. Supplemented by reference TRBV28 and TRBJ2-3, the full variable domain reads DVKVTQSSRYLVKRTGEKVFLECVQDMDHENMFWYRQDPGLGLRLIYFSYDVKMKEKGDIPEGYSVSREKKERFSLILESASTNQTSMYLCASRSSGSSDTQYFGPGTRLTVL.

The rearrangement joins TRBV21-1 to TRBJ2-1; whether TRBD2, the table's D call, matches the DNA was not checked. TRBV21-1 is a documented pseudogene. The CDR3 has 17 residues. The CDR3 nucleotides read TGTGCCAGCAGCAAAGGCGTTAGCTCCAGCTCCTACAATGAGCAGTTCTTC. Translated, it gives CASSKGVSSSSYNEQFF.

The gene calls are TRBV11-2 and TRBJ2-2; no firm D call. The germline gives CDR1 SGHAT, CDR2 FQNNGV. The CDR3 runs 16 residues. The V end was cut by 4 bases, the J end by 6 bases, with 18 bases between. The CDR3 sequence is CASSSPMGLRSGELFF. CDR3 DNA sequence: TGTGCCAGCAGCTCACCCATGGGCCTTCGGTCCGGGGAGCTGTTTTTT.

The rearrangement joins TRBV6-5 to TRBJ2-7, with 7 bases that match TRBD2. Per germline, CDR1 MNHEY and CDR2 SVGAGI. The trim removed 5 bases at V and 4 bases at J, leaving 11 bases unmatched. CDR3 length: 15 amino acids. CDR3 sequence reads: CASSQIAGGNYEQYV. As DNA, the CDR3 is TGTGCCAGCAGTCAAATAGCGGGTGGAAATTACGAGCAGTACGTC.

V gene TRBV27 combines with J gene TRBJ2-4; 7 bases are a match to TRBD1. This CDR3 region has 19 residues. Germline CDR1 MNHEY, CDR2 SMNVEV (reference sequence). V shed 6 bases, J shed 1 base, and the junction held 18 bases outside the gene matches. DNA for the CDR3: TGTGCCAGCAGCCCAGCCGGGACACCCATCAGGGGGGCCAAAAACATTCAGTACTTC. Translation gives CASSPAGTPIRGAKNIQYF.

The rearrangement joins TRBV3-1 (or the pseudogene TRBV3-2) to TRBJ1-5, with a tentative D call TRBD1 (5 bases). Germline V gene sequence: CDR1 LGHDT, CDR2 YNNKEL (reference sequence). CDR3 size: 15 residues. V lost 4 bases, J lost 4 bases, and 14 bases lay in between. The CDR3 loop reads CASSPPTGKNQPQHF. In nucleotides, the CDR3 is TGTGCCAGCAGCCCCCCTACAGGAAAAAATCAGCCCCAGCATTTT.

The rearrangement links TRBV30 to TRBJ2-3; TRBD2 matches 9 bases. Germline trimming cut 3 bases from V and 2 bases from J; bases unmatched to any gene: 3. The CDR3 is 14 amino acids. Germline V gene sequence: CDR1 GTSNPN, CDR2 SVGIG (reference sequence). In DNA, the CDR3 is TGTGCCTGGAGAATAGCGGGAGCCACAGATACGCAGTATTTT. Its protein product is CAWRIAGATDTQYF.

The V gene is TRBV6-5, the J gene TRBJ1-5, with D perhaps matching TRBD1 (5 bases). This CDR3 comprises 13 residues. Germline CDR1 and CDR2: MNHEY and SVGAGI. Trimming removed 6 bases from V and 7 bases from J, with 13 bases in between. The CDR3 loop reads CASSRQLSQPQHF. The CDR3 region has the DNA TGTGCCAGCAGCCGACAGCTCTCCCAGCCCCAGCATTTT.

The J gene is TRBJ2-3, the V gene TRBV19; 8 bases are shared with TRBD2. This CDR3 is 19 amino acids long. The ends lost 3 bases at V and 5 bases at J; junction bases unmatched: 19. The germline V gene has CDR1 LNHDA and CDR2 SQIVND (reference sequence). DNA for the CDR3: TGTGCCAGTAGTATCTTTCGGGGTCATGCAGCGGGAGATCAAGATACGCAGTATTTT. Its protein product is CASSIFRGHAAGDQDTQYF.

This sequence joins TRBV19 and TRBJ2-2; possible D gene TRBD2, 6 bases. This CDR3 contains 15 residues. V gave up 8 bases and J gave up 1 base, with 14 bases separating them. CDR1 and CDR2 (germline): LNHDA, SQIVND (reference sequence). The CDR3 is CASGPSGRNTGELFF. CDR3 DNA sequence: TGTGCCAGTGGACCCAGCGGGCGGAACACCGGGGAGCTGTTTTTT.

The V gene is TRBV15, the J gene TRBJ2-3; the match to TRBD2 covers 10 bases. The germline gives CDR1 LNHNV, CDR2 YYDKDF (reference sequence). V lost 4 bases to trimming and J lost 2 bases; unmatched junction nucleotides: 15. This CDR3 region has 19 residues. This CDR3 reads CATSNPRGGAGGSTDTQYF. Written as DNA, the CDR3 is TGTGCCACCAGCAACCCCCGCGGAGGAGCGGGGGGGTCCACAGATACGCAGTATTTT. Complete variable domain (other parts from reference TRBV15 and TRBJ2-3): DAMVIQNPRYQVTQFGKPVTLSCSQTLNHNVMYWYQQKSSQAPKLLFHYYDKDFNNEADTPDNFQSRRPNTSFCFLDIRSPGLGDTAMYLCATSNPRGGAGGSTDTQYFGPGTRLTVL.

This chain uses TRBV11-2 with TRBJ2-5; maybe TRBD2 (6 bases). V was pared by 1 base and J by 5 bases, with 11 bases between. Germline CDR1 and CDR2: SGHAT and FQNNGV. The CDR3 is made up of 14 amino acids. CDR3 protein: CASSLGPSGETQYF. CDR3 DNA: TGTGCCAGCAGCTTAGGTCCGAGCGGGGAGACCCAGTACTTC.

This clone showed up just a few times. The chain uses TRBV12-3 or TRBV12-4 and TRBJ1-2, with D unclear. V was cut by 10 bases and J by 4 bases, with 16 bases left in between. This CDR3 is 13 amino acids long. The CDR3 coding sequence is TGTGCCACCCGAGAGCGTGACGGCTATGGCTACACCTTC. Its translation: CATRERDGYGYTF.

The chain uses TRBV18 and TRBJ2-3, with a possible D match to TRBD2 (5 bases). Germline V gene data show CDR1 as KGHSH and CDR2 as LQKENI. The CDR3 is 17 residues long. V lost 2 bases and J 2 bases, leaving 17 bases between the germline ends. CDR3 DNA: TGTGCCAGCTCACCAAGCGTGGACTGGTGGCTCACAGATACGCAGTATTTT. Amino acids: CASSPSVDWWLTDTQYF.

The chain recombines TRBV3-1 (or the pseudogene TRBV3-2) with TRBJ1-5; D ambiguous. CDR1 is LGHDT, CDR2 YNNKEL, per germline (reference sequence). The CDR3 runs 14 residues. The V end was cut by 1 base, the J end by 4 bases, with 8 bases between. CDR3 in amino acids: CASSQVQVNQPQHF. The CDR3 DNA follows: TGTGCCAGCAGCCAAGTGCAGGTGAATCAGCCCCAGCATTTT.

The J gene is TRBJ2-5, the V gene TRBV27; TRBD1 is a possible D gene (6 bases). Per the germline V gene, CDR1 is MNHEY and CDR2 is SMNVEV (reference sequence). Trimming cost V 5 bases and J 5 bases, with 15 bases left between them. This CDR3 is built from 14 residues. The DNA of the CDR3 is TGTGCCAGCAGTAATCAGGGGAGAAAGGAGACCCAGTACTTC. Its translation: CASSNQGRKETQYF.

The chain is built from TRBV6-6 and TRBJ2-2; 7 nucleotides line up with TRBD2. CDR3 length equals 18 residues. Germline V lookup: CDR1 MNHNY, CDR2 SVGAGI (reference sequence). Germline trimming cut 5 bases from V and 7 bases from J; bases unmatched to any gene: 19. In nucleotides, the CDR3 is TGTGCCAGCAGTCTCGCCGTCCTATCTAGCGGCCAGGGCGGGGAGCTGTTTTTT. Its translation: CASSLAVLSSGQGGELFF.